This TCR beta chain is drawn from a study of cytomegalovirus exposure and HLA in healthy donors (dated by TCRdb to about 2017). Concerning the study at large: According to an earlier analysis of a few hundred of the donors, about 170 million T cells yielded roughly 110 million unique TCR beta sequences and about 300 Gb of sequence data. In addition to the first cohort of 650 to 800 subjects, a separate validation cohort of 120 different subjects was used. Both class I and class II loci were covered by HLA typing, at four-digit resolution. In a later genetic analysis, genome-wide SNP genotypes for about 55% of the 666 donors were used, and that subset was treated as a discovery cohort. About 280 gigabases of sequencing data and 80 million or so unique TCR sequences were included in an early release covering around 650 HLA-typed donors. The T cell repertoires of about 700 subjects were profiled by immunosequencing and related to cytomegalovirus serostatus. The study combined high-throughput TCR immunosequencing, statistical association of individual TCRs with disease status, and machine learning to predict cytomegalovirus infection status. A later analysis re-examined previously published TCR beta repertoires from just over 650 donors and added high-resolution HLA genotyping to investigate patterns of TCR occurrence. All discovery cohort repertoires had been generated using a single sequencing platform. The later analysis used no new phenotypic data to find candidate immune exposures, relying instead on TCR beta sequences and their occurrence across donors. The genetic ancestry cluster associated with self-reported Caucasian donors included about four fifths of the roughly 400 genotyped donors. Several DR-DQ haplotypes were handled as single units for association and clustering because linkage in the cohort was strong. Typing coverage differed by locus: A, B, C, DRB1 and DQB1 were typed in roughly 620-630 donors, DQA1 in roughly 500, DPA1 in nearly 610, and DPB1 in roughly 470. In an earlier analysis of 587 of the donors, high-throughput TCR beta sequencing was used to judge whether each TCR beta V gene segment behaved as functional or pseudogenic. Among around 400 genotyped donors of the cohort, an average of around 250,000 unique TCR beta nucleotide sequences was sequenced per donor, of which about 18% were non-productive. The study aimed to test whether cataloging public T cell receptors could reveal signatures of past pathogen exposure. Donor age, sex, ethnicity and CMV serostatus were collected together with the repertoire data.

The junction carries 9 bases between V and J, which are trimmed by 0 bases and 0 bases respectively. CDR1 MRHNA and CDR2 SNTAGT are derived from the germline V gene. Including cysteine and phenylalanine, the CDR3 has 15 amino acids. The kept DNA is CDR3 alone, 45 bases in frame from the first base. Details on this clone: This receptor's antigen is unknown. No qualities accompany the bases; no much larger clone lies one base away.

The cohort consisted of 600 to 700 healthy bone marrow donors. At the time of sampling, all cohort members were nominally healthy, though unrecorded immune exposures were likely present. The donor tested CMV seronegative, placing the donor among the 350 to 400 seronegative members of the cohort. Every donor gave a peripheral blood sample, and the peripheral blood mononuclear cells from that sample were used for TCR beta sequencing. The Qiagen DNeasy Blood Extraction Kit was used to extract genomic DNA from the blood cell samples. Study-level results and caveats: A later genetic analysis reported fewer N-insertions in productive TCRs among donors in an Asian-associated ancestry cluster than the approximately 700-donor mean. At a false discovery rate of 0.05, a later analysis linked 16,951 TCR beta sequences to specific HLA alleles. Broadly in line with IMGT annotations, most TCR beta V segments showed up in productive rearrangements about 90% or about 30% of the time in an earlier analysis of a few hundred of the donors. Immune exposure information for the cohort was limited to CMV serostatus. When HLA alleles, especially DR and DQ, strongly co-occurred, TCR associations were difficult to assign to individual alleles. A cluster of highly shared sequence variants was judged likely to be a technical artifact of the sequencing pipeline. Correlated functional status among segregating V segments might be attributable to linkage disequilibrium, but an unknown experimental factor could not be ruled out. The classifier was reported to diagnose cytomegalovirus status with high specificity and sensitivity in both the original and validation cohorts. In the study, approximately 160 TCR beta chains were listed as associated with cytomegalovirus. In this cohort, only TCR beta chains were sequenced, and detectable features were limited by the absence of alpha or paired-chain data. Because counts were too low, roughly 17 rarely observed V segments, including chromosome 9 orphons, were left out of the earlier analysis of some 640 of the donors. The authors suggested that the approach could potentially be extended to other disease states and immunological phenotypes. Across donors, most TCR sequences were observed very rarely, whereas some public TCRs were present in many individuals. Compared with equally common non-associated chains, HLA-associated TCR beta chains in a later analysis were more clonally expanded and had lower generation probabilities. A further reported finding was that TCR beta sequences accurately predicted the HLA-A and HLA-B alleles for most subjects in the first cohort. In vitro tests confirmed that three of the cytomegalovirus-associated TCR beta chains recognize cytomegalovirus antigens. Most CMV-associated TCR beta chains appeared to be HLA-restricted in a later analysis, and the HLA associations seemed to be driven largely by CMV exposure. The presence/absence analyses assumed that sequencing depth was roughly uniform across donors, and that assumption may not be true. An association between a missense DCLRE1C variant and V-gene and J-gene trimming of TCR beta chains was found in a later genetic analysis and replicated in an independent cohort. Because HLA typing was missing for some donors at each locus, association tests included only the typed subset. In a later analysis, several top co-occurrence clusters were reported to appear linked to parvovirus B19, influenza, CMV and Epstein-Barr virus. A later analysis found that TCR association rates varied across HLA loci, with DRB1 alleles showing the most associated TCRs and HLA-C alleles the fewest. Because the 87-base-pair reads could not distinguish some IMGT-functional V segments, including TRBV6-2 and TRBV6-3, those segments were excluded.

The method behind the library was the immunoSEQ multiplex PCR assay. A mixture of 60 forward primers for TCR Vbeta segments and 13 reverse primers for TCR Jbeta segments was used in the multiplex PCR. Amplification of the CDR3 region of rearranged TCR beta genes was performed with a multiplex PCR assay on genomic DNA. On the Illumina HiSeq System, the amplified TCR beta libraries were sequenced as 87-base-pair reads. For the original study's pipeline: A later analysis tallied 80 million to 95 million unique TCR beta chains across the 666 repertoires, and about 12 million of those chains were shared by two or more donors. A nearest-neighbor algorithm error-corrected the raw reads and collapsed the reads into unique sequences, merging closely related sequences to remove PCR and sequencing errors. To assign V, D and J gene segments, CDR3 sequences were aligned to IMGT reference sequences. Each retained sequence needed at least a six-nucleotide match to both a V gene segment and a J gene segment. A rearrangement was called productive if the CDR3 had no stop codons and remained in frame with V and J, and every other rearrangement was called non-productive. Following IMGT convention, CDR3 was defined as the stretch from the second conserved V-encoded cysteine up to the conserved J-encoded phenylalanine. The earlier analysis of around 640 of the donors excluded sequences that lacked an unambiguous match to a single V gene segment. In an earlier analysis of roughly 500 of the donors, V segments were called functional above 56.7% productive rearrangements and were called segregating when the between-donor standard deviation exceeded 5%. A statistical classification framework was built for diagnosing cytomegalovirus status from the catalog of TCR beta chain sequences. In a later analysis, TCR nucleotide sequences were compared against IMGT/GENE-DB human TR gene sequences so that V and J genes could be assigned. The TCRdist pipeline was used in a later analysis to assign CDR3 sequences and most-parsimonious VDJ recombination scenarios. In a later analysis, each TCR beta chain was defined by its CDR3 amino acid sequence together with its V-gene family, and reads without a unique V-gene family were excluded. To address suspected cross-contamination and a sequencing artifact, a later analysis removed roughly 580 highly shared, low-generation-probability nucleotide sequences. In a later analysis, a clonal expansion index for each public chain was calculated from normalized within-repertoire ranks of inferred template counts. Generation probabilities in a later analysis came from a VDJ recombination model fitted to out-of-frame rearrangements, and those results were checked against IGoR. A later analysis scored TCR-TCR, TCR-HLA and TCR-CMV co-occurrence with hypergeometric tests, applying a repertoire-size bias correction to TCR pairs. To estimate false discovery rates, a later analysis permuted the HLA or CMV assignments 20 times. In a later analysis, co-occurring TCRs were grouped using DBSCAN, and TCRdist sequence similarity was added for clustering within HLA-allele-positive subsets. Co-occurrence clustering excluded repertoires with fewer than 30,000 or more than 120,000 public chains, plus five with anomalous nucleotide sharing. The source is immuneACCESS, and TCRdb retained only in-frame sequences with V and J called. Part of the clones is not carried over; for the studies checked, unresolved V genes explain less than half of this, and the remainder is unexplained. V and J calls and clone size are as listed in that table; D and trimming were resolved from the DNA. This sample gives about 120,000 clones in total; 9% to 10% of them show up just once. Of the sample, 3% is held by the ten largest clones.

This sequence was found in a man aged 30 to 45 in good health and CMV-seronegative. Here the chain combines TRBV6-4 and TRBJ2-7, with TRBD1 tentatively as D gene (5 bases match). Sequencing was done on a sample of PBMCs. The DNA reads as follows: TGTGCCAGCAGTGACTCGGCAGGGCCCTCCTACGAGCAGTACTTC. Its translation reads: CASSDSAGPSYEQYF.